This entry is about one T cell receptor (beta chain). This sample is drawn from a study of blood T cell repertoires in COVID-19. There are 16 residues in the CDR3. In germline, CDR1 is LNHDA, CDR2 SQIVND (reference sequence). J gave up 0 bases and V 7 bases, and 8 bases lay outside the gene matches. The repertoire was sequenced with immunoSEQ multiplex PCR; TCRdb's copy has only in-frame clones and lacks some. The data contain fewer than 90,000 clones, about 88% of them singletons. The TCR sequence derives from a man between 65 and 85 years old with active COVID-19. The source material was peripheral blood. V usage is TRBV19 and J usage is TRBJ2-1; 8 bases align to TRBD2. This CDR3 is CASMGVAGSSYNEQFF. As DNA, the CDR3 is TGTGCCAGTATGGGGGTAGCGGGGAGCTCCTACAATGAGCAGTTCTTC.